These 29 T cell receptor beta chains came from one sample sequenced in a study of blood T cell repertoires in COVID-19. Clones were sequenced by immunoSEQ multiplex PCR, and TCRdb holds only the in-frame ones, with some missing. The profile shows approximately 100,000 clones, less than 85% of them singletons. The sequenced sample was peripheral blood. Receptor source: an older man with active or convalescent COVID-19.

This rearrangement joins TRBV5-1 to TRBJ1-1; the match to TRBD1 covers 7 bases. With 5 bases clipped from V and 8 bases from J, the junction kept 3 bases outside the gene matches. Looked up from germline, CDR1 is SGHRS and CDR2 is YFSETQ. The CDR3 is 11 amino acids. CDR3 amino acids: CASSTGQEAFF. In DNA, the CDR3 is TGCGCCAGCAGTACGGGACAGGAAGCTTTCTTT.

This sequence joins TRBV28 and TRBJ2-1; 10 positions match TRBD2. Germline lookup yields CDR1 MDHEN and CDR2 SYDVKM. This CDR3 has 16 amino acids. V trimming: 7 bases; J trimming: 3 bases; junction bases outside the gene matches: 9. This CDR3 reads CASTTLGTSDYNEQFF. The DNA of the CDR3 is TGTGCCAGCACTACTTTAGGGACTAGCGACTACAATGAGCAGTTCTTC.

The chain couples TRBV6-1 to TRBJ1-2; D perhaps matches TRBD1 (5 bases). The CDR3 is 12 residues long. V was pared by 4 bases and J by 3 bases, with 6 bases between. Germline CDR1 and CDR2: MNHNS and SASEGT. This CDR3 reads CASSGQHYGYTF. CDR3 coding DNA: TGTGCCAGCAGTGGACAGCACTATGGCTACACCTTC.

The J gene is TRBJ2-2, the V gene TRBV7-3; a weak D match, TRBD1 (5 bases). Looked up from germline, CDR1 is SGHTA and CDR2 is FQGTGA. Trimming shortened V by 0 bases and J by 4 bases, and 6 bases separated the two germline ends. The CDR3 has 14 amino acids. DNA for the CDR3: TGTGCCAGCAGCTTAACGGACACCACCGGGGAGCTGTTTTTT. Its protein is CASSLTDTTGELFF.

This chain links TRBV30 with TRBJ1-2; D unclear. CDR1 and CDR2 (germline): GTSNPN, SVGIG (reference sequence). CDR3 size: 13 residues. V lost 2 bases to trimming and J lost 0 bases, with 7 bases between them. The CDR3, as DNA: TGTGCCTGGAGTTGGCTAGCTAACTATGGCTACACCTTC. The encoded protein is CAWSWLANYGYTF.

This clone has more than one count but fewer than ten. The CDR3 here is CASRGQGADGYTF. CDR3 sequence (DNA): TGTGCCAGTAGAGGACAGGGGGCTGATGGCTACACCTTC. The chain joins TRBV19 to TRBJ1-2, with 11 bases identical to TRBD1. Germline V CDR1 and CDR2: LNHDA, SQIVND (reference sequence). The CDR3 loop spans 13 amino acids. The trim removed 6 bases at V and 6 bases at J, leaving 3 bases unmatched.

The rearrangement joins TRBV12-3 or TRBV12-4 to TRBJ2-7, with a tentative D call TRBD1 (5 bases). The V end lost 2 bases, the J end lost 3 bases, and 5 bases lay between the germline ends. CDR3 length: 12 residues. CDR3 nucleotides: TGTGCCAGCAGTTTACAGGGCTACGAGCAGTACTTC. It codes for CASSLQGYEQYF.

A word on this clone: The junction differs from germline at one of its ends, possibly a read error. The gene calls are TRBV25-1 and TRBJ2-1; D is unresolved. The CDR3 loop spans 11 amino acids. Germline CDR1 is MGHDK and CDR2 is SYGVNS. CDR3 amino acids: CATGSYNEQFF. For the CDR3, the DNA is TGTGCCACAGGATCCTATAATGAGCAGTTCTTC.

This chain uses TRBV24-1 with TRBJ2-5, with D perhaps TRBD2 (5 bases). The CDR3 totals 15 residues. Germline V gene lookup returns CDR1 KGHDR and CDR2 SFDVKD. V lost 0 bases and J 4 bases, leaving 11 bases between the germline ends. The CDR3 here is CATSDLEGRRETQYF. In nucleotides, the CDR3 is TGTGCCACCAGTGATTTGGAGGGAAGGAGAGAGACCCAGTACTTC.

The chain is built from TRBV9 and TRBJ1-4; 7 bases line up with TRBD1. The length of the CDR3 is 17 residues. Looked up from germline, CDR1 is SGDLS and CDR2 is YYNGEE. With 4 bases clipped from V and 6 bases from J, the junction kept 15 bases outside the gene matches. CDR3 DNA sequence: TGTGCCAGCAGCCCTCCTCGGGACACCGGACAGGATGAAAAACTGTTTTTT. Protein product: CASSPPRDTGQDEKLFF.

The CDR3: CATSDLAAGGKEGEQYF. As DNA, the CDR3 is TGTGCCACCAGTGATTTAGCGGCAGGGGGCAAGGAAGGCGAGCAGTACTTC. V usage is TRBV24-1 and J usage is TRBJ2-7; 8 bases align to TRBD1. Germline CDR1 and CDR2: KGHDR and SFDVKD. With 1 base clipped from V and 6 bases from J, the junction kept 13 bases outside the gene matches. The CDR3 extends over 17 amino acids.

This clone was observed a few times. The genes are TRBV11-1 and TRBJ2-5, with D maybe TRBD2 (5 bases). This CDR3 is built from 15 residues. V was shortened by 5 bases and J by 1 base, with 14 bases between the two germline ends. CDR1 is SGHAT and CDR2 is FQDESV in the germline V gene (reference sequence). This CDR3 reads CASSASPEVQETQYF. CDR3 in DNA: TGTGCCAGCAGCGCCTCCCCGGAGGTCCAAGAGACCCAGTACTTC.

This clone was counted between two and nine times. This chain uses TRBV18 with TRBJ1-2, with D possibly TRBD1 on 6 matching bases. The germline V and J ends were trimmed by 2 bases and 7 bases, with 14 bases remaining between them. CDR3 size: 14 residues. CDR1 is KGHSH and CDR2 is LQKENI in the germline V gene. The CDR3 here is CASSPAGAGSGYTF. The CDR3 nucleotides are TGTGCCAGCTCACCAGCGGGGGCCGGGTCTGGCTACACCTTC. Together with reference TRBV18 and TRBJ1-2, the CDR3 gives the full variable domain: NAGVMQNPRHLVRRRGQEARLRCSPMKGHSHVYWYRQLPEEGLKFMVYLQKENIIDESGMPKERFSAEFPKEGPSILRIQQVVRGDSAAYFCASSPAGAGSGYTFGSGTRLTVV.

V is TRBV28 and J is TRBJ2-1; D perhaps matches TRBD1 (6 bases). V shed 10 bases and J shed 8 bases, with 33 bases lying between them. The CDR3 sequence is 18 residues long. The germline gives CDR1 MDHEN, CDR2 SYDVKM. The CDR3 region is CATPMDSTLGSLDYEQFF. CDR3 coding DNA: TGTGCCACACCGATGGACAGTACCCTAGGGTCCCTAGACTATGAGCAGTTCTTC. The full variable domain, rest sourced from reference TRBV28 and TRBJ2-1, is DVKVTQSSRYLVKRTGEKVFLECVQDMDHENMFWYRQDPGLGLRLIYFSYDVKMKEKGDIPEGYSVSREKKERFSLILESASTNQTSMYLCATPMDSTLGSLDYEQFFGPGTRLTVL.

The V call is TRBV19, the J call TRBJ2-7, with D maybe TRBD1 (6 bases). The V gene lost 5 bases and the J gene lost 6 bases, with 17 bases spanning the gap. CDR1 is LNHDA and CDR2 is SQIVND in the germline V gene (reference sequence). There are 14 residues in the CDR3. The CDR3 region is CASSVQGKVAEQYF. For the CDR3, the DNA is TGTGCCAGTAGTGTGCAGGGGAAGGTCGCCGAGCAGTACTTC.

This clone was detected only a few times. J is TRBJ1-2 and V is TRBV24-1; TRBD1 might be the D (6 bases). Germline values: CDR1 KGHDR, CDR2 SFDVKD. The V and J ends lost 6 bases and 8 bases respectively, with 18 bases between them. CDR3 length equals 14 residues. The CDR3 protein is CATSLHGGALGYTF. CDR3 DNA sequence: TGTGCCACCAGTTTACATGGGGGGGCGTTAGGCTACACCTTC.

This clone was seen more than once but under ten times. The chain is built from TRBV28 and TRBJ2-5; the D gene is possibly TRBD2 (6 bases). This CDR3 has 16 amino acids. Germline lookup yields CDR1 MDHEN and CDR2 SYDVKM. V lost 3 bases, J lost 1 base, and 15 bases lay in between. The CDR3 spells CASSFLPSGSQETQYF. In nucleotides, the CDR3 is TGTGCCAGCAGTTTCCTCCCAAGCGGGTCCCAAGAGACCCAGTACTTC.

The gene calls are TRBV5-1 and TRBJ1-1, with TRBD1 identical over 7 bases. The germline V gene encodes CDR1 SGHRS and CDR2 YFSETQ. The trim removed 4 bases at V and 3 bases at J, leaving 3 bases unmatched. The CDR3 sequence is 13 residues long. The CDR3 sequence is CASSATGDTEAFF. DNA for the CDR3: TGCGCCAGCAGCGCAACAGGGGACACTGAAGCTTTCTTT.

This chain uses TRBV27 with TRBJ2-5; 11 bases map to TRBD2. V trimming: 5 bases; J trimming: 2 bases; junction bases outside the gene matches: 4. Looked up from germline, CDR1 is MNHEY and CDR2 is SMNVEV (reference sequence). The CDR3 is made up of 15 amino acids. CDR3 loop: CASSRLAGIQETQYF. The DNA of the CDR3 is TGTGCCAGCAGTCGACTAGCGGGGATTCAAGAGACCCAGTACTTC.

This chain's CDR3 is CASSQVLRGKGGYTF. DNA for the CDR3: TGCGCCAGCAGCCAAGTCCTCAGGGGAAAGGGTGGCTACACCTTC. This chain joins TRBV4-1 and TRBJ1-2; TRBD1 is a possible D gene (6 bases). V was trimmed by 1 base and J by 7 bases, leaving 16 bases between them. Germline-derived CDR1 and CDR2 are MGHRA and YSYEKL. The CDR3 is 15 amino acids.

This chain uses TRBV6-5 with TRBJ1-4; the match to TRBD1 covers 7 bases. In germline, CDR1 is MNHEY, CDR2 SVGAGI. The ends lost 6 bases at V and 4 bases at J; junction bases unmatched: 5. CDR3 size: 14 residues. The CDR3 sequence: CASRRDRGNEKLFF. The CDR3 DNA reads as TGTGCCAGCAGAAGGGACAGAGGTAATGAAAAACTGTTTTTT.

V usage is TRBV5-1 and J usage is TRBJ2-5; D call uncertain. V was trimmed by 4 bases and J by 1 base, leaving 8 bases between them. In germline, CDR1 is SGHRS, CDR2 YFSETQ. The CDR3 has 13 amino acids. The CDR3 DNA reads as TGCGCCAGCAGCGGCCTAGGCCAAGAGACCCAGTACTTC. It specifies CASSGLGQETQYF.

This chain connects TRBV19 to TRBJ1-1; the D gene is possibly TRBD1 (6 bases). Germline V lookup: CDR1 LNHDA, CDR2 SQIVND (reference sequence). V lost 6 bases and J 1 base, leaving 15 bases between the germline ends. The CDR3 consists of 15 residues. The CDR3, as DNA: TGTGCCAGTAGGATTGCAGGGGCCCCGAACACTGAAGCTTTCTTT. Translated: CASRIAGAPNTEAFF.

V gene TRBV19 combines with J gene TRBJ2-1; TRBD2 matches 8 bases. This CDR3 has 17 residues. V was pared by 4 bases and J by 4 bases, with 12 bases of the junction left unmatched. Germline CDR1 and CDR2: LNHDA and SQIVND (reference sequence). The CDR3 DNA sequence: TGTGCCAGTAGTAGTATAGAGGGCCTAGCGGGTTACAATGAGCAGTTCTTC. It codes for CASSSIEGLAGYNEQFF.

The chain combines TRBV2 with TRBJ1-1; D unresolved. The CDR3 is 16 residues long. The V gene's germline CDR1 is SNHLY and CDR2 FYNNEI. V lost 6 bases, J lost 0 bases, and 17 bases lay in between. CDR3 nucleotides: TGTGCCAGCAGGAAGACCGGGAGGGTAGTGAACACTGAAGCTTTCTTT. It translates to CASRKTGRVVNTEAFF. Variable domain in full (rest from reference TRBV2 and TRBJ1-1): EPEVTQTPSHQVTQMGQEVILRCVPISNHLYFYWYRQILGQKVEFLVSFYNNEISEKSEIFDDQFSVERPDGSNFTLKIRSTKLEDSAMYFCASRKTGRVVNTEAFFGQGTRLTVV.

This chain uses TRBV3-1 (or the pseudogene TRBV3-2) with TRBJ2-1; maybe TRBD1 (6 bases). Trimming removed 2 bases at V and 3 bases at J, with 14 bases between. Germline CDR1 LGHDT, CDR2 YNNKEL (reference sequence). The length of the CDR3 is 16 residues. The CDR3 DNA reads as TGTGCCAGCAGCCAAAGGACAGCCGGTCTCTACAATGAGCAGTTCTTC. It specifies CASSQRTAGLYNEQFF.

In its sample, this clone was seen once. In DNA form, the CDR3 reads TGTGCCAGCAGCTTGGTAGGGGGCAATCAGCCCCAGCATTTT. This sequence encodes CASSLVGGNQPQHF. This sequence joins TRBV5-4 and TRBJ1-5; D possibly corresponds to TRBD1 (5 bases). The CDR3 runs to 14 residues. Germline loops: CDR1 SGHNT, CDR2 YYREEE (reference sequence). V gave up 0 bases and J gave up 2 bases, with 6 bases separating them. Full variable domain (remainder filled in from reference TRBV5-4 and TRBJ1-5): ETGVTQSPTHLIKTRGQQVTLRCSSQSGHNTVSWYQQALGQGPQFIFQYYREEENGRGNFPPRFSGLQFPNYSSELNVNALELDDSALYLCASSLVGGNQPQHFGDGTRLSIL.

The table lists this clone with a count of one. V and J are TRBV6-5 and TRBJ1-1; 7 positions match TRBD1. Unmatched junction bases numbered 6, after V lost 8 bases and J lost 3 bases. CDR3 size: 13 residues. Germline values: CDR1 MNHEY, CDR2 SVGAGI. The CDR3 sequence: CASQTRGDTEAFF. The CDR3 DNA is TGTGCCAGCCAGACCAGGGGGGACACTGAAGCTTTCTTT.

This clone showed up just a few times. The V and J genes are TRBV11-2 and TRBJ1-6, with 7 bases that match TRBD1. Trimming cost V 5 bases and J 11 bases; bases outside gene matches: 9. Germline CDR1 reads SGHAT; CDR2 reads FQNNGV. The CDR3 loop spans 14 amino acids. DNA for the CDR3: TGTGCCAGCAGCCCCATCAGGGGGAAGCCACCCCTCCACTTT. It encodes CASSPIRGKPPLHF.